The T cell receptor (beta chain) described here comes from a study of blood T cells in healthy people across ages. Germline V gives CDR1 DFQATT, CDR2 SNEGSKA (reference sequence). With 3 bases removed from V and 10 bases from J, the gap between germline ends came to 15 bases. This CDR3 is 12 amino acids long. Alongside a J-beta primer mix, a sample-barcoded 5' primer served in a second PCR lasting 7 to 11 cycles. Each CDR3 protein gets one entry after TCRdb re-called the 5' RACE reads with MiXCR. The profile shows about 650,000 distinct CDR3 sequences, about 30% of them singletons. The TCR comes from an elderly woman in good health. The sample consisted of blood. The chain is built from TRBV20-1 and TRBJ2-5, with TRBD1 as a possible D gene (6 bases). CDR3 sequence reads: CSASPESGHQYF. The CDR3 nucleotides are TGCAGTGCTAGCCCGGAATCGGGACACCAGTACTTC.